This note documents a single T cell receptor (beta chain) sequence. No antigen is known for it. The input lacks base qualities; no much larger clone sits a single base away. The method behind the library was the immunoSEQ multiplex PCR assay. A mixture of 60 forward primers for TCR Vbeta segments and 13 reverse primers for TCR Jbeta segments was used in the multiplex PCR. Amplification of the CDR3 region of rearranged TCR beta genes was performed with a multiplex PCR assay on genomic DNA. The Illumina HiSeq System was used to sequence the amplified TCR beta libraries as 87-base-pair reads. Per the original workflow: A later analysis tallied 75 million to 85 million unique TCR beta chains across the 666 repertoires, and roughly 11 million of those chains were shared by two or more donors. Raw reads were error-corrected and collapsed into unique sequences with a nearest-neighbor algorithm that merged closely related sequences to remove PCR and sequencing errors. V, D and J gene segments were assigned by aligning CDR3 sequences to IMGT reference sequences. Each retained sequence needed at least a six-nucleotide match to both a V gene segment and a J gene segment. Rearrangements were classified as productive when the CDR3 lacked stop codons and remained in frame with V and J, and all other rearrangements were classified as non-productive. Following IMGT convention, CDR3 was defined as the stretch from the second conserved V-encoded cysteine to the conserved J-encoded phenylalanine. The earlier analysis of a few hundred of the donors excluded sequences that lacked an unambiguous match to a single V gene segment. In an earlier analysis of 587 of the donors, V segments were called functional above 56.7% productive rearrangements and were called segregating when the between-donor standard deviation exceeded 5%. A statistical classification framework was built to diagnose cytomegalovirus status from the catalog of TCR beta chain sequences. In a later analysis, V and J genes were assigned by comparing TCR nucleotide sequences against IMGT/GENE-DB human TR gene sequences. In a later analysis, CDR3 sequences and most-parsimonious VDJ recombination scenarios were assigned using the TCRdist pipeline. In a later analysis, each TCR beta chain was defined by its CDR3 amino acid sequence together with its V-gene family, and reads without a unique V-gene family were excluded. To address suspected cross-contamination and a sequencing artifact, a later analysis removed over 500 highly shared, low-generation-probability nucleotide sequences. In a later analysis, a clonal expansion index for each public chain was calculated from normalized within-repertoire ranks of inferred template counts. In a later analysis, generation probabilities were computed with a VDJ recombination model fitted to out-of-frame rearrangements, and the resulting probabilities were checked against IGoR. In a later analysis, TCR-TCR, TCR-HLA and TCR-CMV co-occurrence was scored with hypergeometric tests, and a repertoire-size bias correction was applied to TCR pairs. False discovery rates were estimated in a later analysis by permuting HLA or CMV assignments 20 times. A later analysis grouped co-occurring TCRs with DBSCAN, adding TCRdist sequence similarity when clustering within HLA-allele-positive subsets. Repertoires with fewer than 30,000 or more than 120,000 public chains were left out of co-occurrence clustering, as were about 5 repertoires with anomalous nucleotide sharing. TCRdb retrieved this table from immuneACCESS and kept in-frame rearrangements only. Not all clones are present; in checked studies, unresolved V genes account for under half, and no reason is known for the remainder. V, J and clone size reflect that table, while D and trimming were determined from the DNA. The sample records about 130,000 clones, roughly 78% of which are singletons. Of the sample, 1% falls within the top ten clones.

The cohort comprised more than 550 healthy bone marrow donors. All cohort members were sampled while nominally healthy, although unrecorded immune exposures were likely present. The donor tested CMV seronegative, placing the donor among the 352 seronegative members of the cohort. Each donor provided a peripheral blood sample, and peripheral blood mononuclear cells were used for TCR beta sequencing. The Qiagen DNeasy Blood Extraction Kit was used to extract genomic DNA from the blood cell samples. V drops 1 base and J drops 14 bases, leaving 16 bases in between. The CDR3 numbers 13 residues from cysteine through phenylalanine. This entry keeps only the CDR3 DNA: 39 bases, framed from base 1. CDR1 and CDR2 are drawn from the germline V gene: SGHDT, YYEEEE. This entry is derived from a study of cytomegalovirus exposure and HLA in healthy donors listed by TCRdb under 2017. About the study as a whole: In an earlier analysis of fewer than 750 of the donors, approximately 260 Gb of sequence data and some 120 million unique TCR beta sequences from roughly 200 million T cells were reported. An early release covering about 600 HLA-typed donors comprised about 290 gigabases of sequencing data and tens of millions of unique TCR sequences. The genetic ancestry cluster associated with self-reported Caucasian donors included 81% of the approximately 410 genotyped donors. The study aimed to test whether signatures of past pathogen exposure could be identified by cataloging public T cell receptors. Using immunosequencing, the study profiled T cell repertoires from approximately 700 subjects and related those repertoires to cytomegalovirus serostatus. Besides the first cohort of approximately 670 subjects, a separate validation cohort made up of over 100 different subjects was used. To predict cytomegalovirus infection status, the study brought together high-throughput TCR immunosequencing, statistical association of individual TCRs with disease status, and machine learning. To study patterns of TCR occurrence, a later analysis re-analyzed previously published TCR beta repertoires from under 750 donors and added high-resolution HLA genotyping. In the later analysis, no new phenotypic data were used to find candidate immune exposures; instead, reliance was placed on TCR beta sequences and their occurrence across donors. In an earlier analysis of 587 of the donors, high-throughput TCR beta sequencing was used to judge whether each TCR beta V gene segment behaved as functional or pseudogenic. Alongside the repertoire data, information on donor age, sex, ethnicity and CMV serostatus was compiled. In a later genetic analysis, genome-wide SNP genotypes for about 55% of the roughly 700 donors were used, and that subset was treated as a discovery cohort. All discovery cohort repertoires had been generated using a single sequencing platform. Class I and class II HLA loci were covered by the typing at four-digit resolution. Typing coverage differed by locus: A, B, C, DRB1 and DQB1 were typed in about 620-640 donors, DQA1 in 522, DPA1 in nearly 610, and DPB1 in 472. Roughly 5 DR-DQ haplotypes were handled as single units for association and clustering, since linkage in the cohort was strong. Across approximately 400 genotyped donors of the cohort, an average of approximately 240,000 unique TCR beta nucleotide sequences per donor were sequenced, and approximately 19% of those sequences were non-productive.

What the study reported, not specific to this receptor: In vitro tests confirmed that a few of the cytomegalovirus-associated TCR beta chains recognize cytomegalovirus antigens. Broadly in line with IMGT annotations, most TCR beta V segments showed up in productive rearrangements about 87% or about 30% of the time in an earlier analysis of 587 of the donors. In a later analysis, several top co-occurrence clusters were reported to appear linked to parvovirus B19, influenza, CMV and Epstein-Barr virus. V-gene and J-gene trimming of TCR beta chains was associated with a missense DCLRE1C variant in a later genetic analysis, and the association was replicated in an independent cohort. Some IMGT-functional V segments, including TRBV6-2 and TRBV6-3, could not be told apart with the 87-base-pair reads, so those segments were excluded. A further reported finding was that TCR beta sequences accurately predicted the HLA-A and HLA-B alleles for most subjects in the first cohort. Because some donors lacked HLA typing at each locus, the association tests relied only on the typed subset. The authors suggested that the approach could potentially be generalized to other disease states and immunological phenotypes. In the study, some 180 TCR beta chains were listed as associated with cytomegalovirus. Compared with equally common non-associated chains, HLA-associated TCR beta chains in a later analysis were more clonally expanded and had lower generation probabilities. In both the original and validation cohorts, the classifier was reported to diagnose cytomegalovirus status with high specificity and sensitivity. Strong co-occurrence of HLA alleles, especially DR and DQ, made assigning TCR associations to individual alleles difficult. Because counts were too low, around 18 rarely observed V segments, including chromosome 9 orphons, were left out of the earlier analysis of several hundred of the donors. According to a later analysis, most CMV-associated TCR beta chains appeared to be HLA-restricted, and the HLA associations seemed to be driven largely by CMV exposure. Linkage disequilibrium might explain the correlated functional status among segregating V segments, but an unknown experimental factor could not be ruled out. In a later analysis, around 17,000 TCR beta sequences were associated with specific HLA alleles at a false discovery rate of 0.05. For the cohort, immune exposure information was limited to CMV serostatus. In this cohort, only TCR beta chains were sequenced, and detectable features were limited by the absence of alpha or paired-chain data. Presence/absence analyses assumed roughly uniform sequencing depth across donors, an assumption that may not hold. According to a later genetic analysis, donors in an Asian-associated ancestry cluster had fewer N-insertions in productive TCRs than the roughly 670-donor mean. A cluster of highly shared sequence variants was judged likely to be a technical artifact of the sequencing pipeline. A later analysis found that TCR association rates varied across HLA loci, with DRB1 alleles showing the most associated TCRs and HLA-C alleles the fewest. While some public TCRs were present in many individuals, most TCR sequences turned up only very rarely across donors.

The sequence was collected from a middle-aged man in good health and CMV-seronegative. The sample taken for sequencing was PBMCs. The V and J segments used are TRBV5-6 and TRBJ2-1, with the D gene too uncertain to name. The DNA sequence is TGTGCCAGCAGCTTGCCTTCTCTGCAGGTCGAGTTCTTC. The resulting protein is CASSLPSLQVEFF.